Sequencing of this TCR beta chain was carried out in a study of blood T cell repertoires in COVID-19. Only in-frame clones appear in the TCRdb table, and some are missing; sequencing was by immunoSEQ multiplex PCR. The data hold roughly 330,000 clones, with 87% observed a single time. Germline CDR1 GTSNPN, CDR2 SVGIG (reference sequence). The germline V and J ends were trimmed by 0 bases and 4 bases, with 15 bases remaining between them. The CDR3 has 16 amino acids. The rearrangement joins TRBV30 to TRBJ2-2, with D possibly matching TRBD1 (5 bases). The sequence derives from a woman in her twenties or thirties who had recovered from COVID-19. The sequencing sample was made of PBMCs or T cells enriched from blood (not recorded which). CDR3: CAWSVLLGRGTGELFF. CDR3 in DNA: TGTGCCTGGAGTGTACTTTTGGGGCGCGGCACCGGGGAGCTGTTTTTT.